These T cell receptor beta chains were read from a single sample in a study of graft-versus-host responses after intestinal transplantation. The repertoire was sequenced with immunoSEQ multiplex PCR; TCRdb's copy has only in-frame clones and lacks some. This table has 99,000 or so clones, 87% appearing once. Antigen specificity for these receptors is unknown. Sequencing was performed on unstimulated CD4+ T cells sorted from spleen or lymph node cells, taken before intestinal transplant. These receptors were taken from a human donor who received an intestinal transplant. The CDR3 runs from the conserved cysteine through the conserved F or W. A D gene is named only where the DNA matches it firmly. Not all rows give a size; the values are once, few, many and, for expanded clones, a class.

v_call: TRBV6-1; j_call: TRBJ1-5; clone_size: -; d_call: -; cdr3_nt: TGTGCCAGCAGTGAAGGTCTGGATCAGCCCCAGCATTTT; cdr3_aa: CASSEGLDQPQHF
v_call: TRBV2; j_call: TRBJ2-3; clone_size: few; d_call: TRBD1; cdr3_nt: TGTGCCAGCAGCGTACAGGGGGCGAAAGATACGCAGTATTTT; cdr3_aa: CASSVQGAKDTQYF
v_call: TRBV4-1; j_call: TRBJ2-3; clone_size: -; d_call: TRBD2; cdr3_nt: TGCGCCAGCAGCCAAGCTCCATCCGGGAGGCCTGCTACAGATACGCAGTATTTT; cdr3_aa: CASSQAPSGRPATDTQYF
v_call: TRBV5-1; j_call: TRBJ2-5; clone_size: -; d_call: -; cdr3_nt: TGCGCCAGCAGCTCCCGGCGAGAGACCCAGTACTTC; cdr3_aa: CASSSRRETQYF
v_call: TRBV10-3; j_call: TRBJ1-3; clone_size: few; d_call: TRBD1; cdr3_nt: TGTGCCATCGGGGGGACAGCCTCTGGAAACACCATATATTTT; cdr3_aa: CAIGGTASGNTIYF
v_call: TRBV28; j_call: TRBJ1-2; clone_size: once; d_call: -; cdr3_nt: TGTGCCAGCAGCCTCCTAGGCGGCTACACCTTC; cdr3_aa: CASSLLGGYTF
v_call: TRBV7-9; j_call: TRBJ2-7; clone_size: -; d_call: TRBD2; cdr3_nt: TGTGCCAGCAGCTTAGGGACTAGCGGGGGGGCTCACGAGCAGTACTTC; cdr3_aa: CASSLGTSGGAHEQYF
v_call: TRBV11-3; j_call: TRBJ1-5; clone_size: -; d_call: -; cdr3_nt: TGTGCCAGCAGCTTAGATCAGGATAGCAATCAGCCCCAGCATTTT; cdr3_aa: CASSLDQDSNQPQHF
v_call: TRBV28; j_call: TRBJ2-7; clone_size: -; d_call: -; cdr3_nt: TGTGCCAGCAGTACCGAGGGGAACCTACCCTACGAGCAGTACTTC; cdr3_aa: CASSTEGNLPYEQYF
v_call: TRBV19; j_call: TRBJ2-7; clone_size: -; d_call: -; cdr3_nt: TGTGCCAGTAGCCCGAGGACCGTCTACGAGCAGTACTTC; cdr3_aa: CASSPRTVYEQYF
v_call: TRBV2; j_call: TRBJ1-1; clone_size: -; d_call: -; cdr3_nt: TGTGCCAGCAGTGTGTCCGGGACCCTGAACACTGAAGCTTTCTTT; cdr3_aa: CASSVSGTLNTEAFF
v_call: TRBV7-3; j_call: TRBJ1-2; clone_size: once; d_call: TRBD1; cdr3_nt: TGTGCCAGCAGCGCGACAGGGACGGATGGCTACACCTTC; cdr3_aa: CASSATGTDGYTF
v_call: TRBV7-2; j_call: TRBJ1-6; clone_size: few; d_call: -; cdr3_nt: TGTGCCAGCAGCGATCTTGGGGGGGCTAATTCACCCCTCCACTTT; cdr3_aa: CASSDLGGANSPLHF
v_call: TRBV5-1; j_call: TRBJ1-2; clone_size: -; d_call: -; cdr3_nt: TGCGCCAGCAGCTTGGAAGGCTATGGCTACACCTTC; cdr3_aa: CASSLEGYGYTF
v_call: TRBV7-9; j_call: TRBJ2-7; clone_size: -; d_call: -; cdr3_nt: TGTGCCAGCAGCCTCCCGTTAGGACAGAGCTCCTACGAGCAGTACTTC; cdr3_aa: CASSLPLGQSSYEQYF
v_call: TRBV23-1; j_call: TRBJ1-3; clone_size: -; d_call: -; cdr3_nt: TGCGCCAGCAGTCATGGGGGTCTCAGCCGTGTAGGGGCTGACTCTGGAAACACCATATATTTT; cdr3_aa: CASSHGGLSRVGADSGNTIYF
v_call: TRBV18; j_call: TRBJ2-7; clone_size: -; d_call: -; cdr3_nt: TGTGCCAGCTCACCAATGACTAGTCCATACGAGCAGTACTTC; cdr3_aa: CASSPMTSPYEQYF
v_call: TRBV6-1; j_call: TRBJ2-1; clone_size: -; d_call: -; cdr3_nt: TGTGCCAGCAGGGAGACACCGGCCCATTTAAGTGAGCAGTTCTTC; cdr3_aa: CASRETPAHLSEQFF
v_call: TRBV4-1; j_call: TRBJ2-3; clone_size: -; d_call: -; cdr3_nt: TGCGCCAGCGGGGGGATTGGCACAGATACGCAGTATTTT; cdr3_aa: CASGGIGTDTQYF
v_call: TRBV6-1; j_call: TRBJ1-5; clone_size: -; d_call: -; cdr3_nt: TGTGCCAGCAGCAGAAAAGCCAAACAGCCCCAGCATTTT; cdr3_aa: CASSRKAKQPQHF
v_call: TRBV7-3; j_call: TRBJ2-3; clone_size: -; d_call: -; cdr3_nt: TGTGCCAGCAGCTCTAGCGTCAAAGATACGCAGTATTTT; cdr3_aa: CASSSSVKDTQYF
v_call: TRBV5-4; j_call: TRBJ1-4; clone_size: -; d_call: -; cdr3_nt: TGTGCCAGCAGCTTGGGGGGTGGAACTAATGAAAAACTGTTTTTT; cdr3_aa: CASSLGGGTNEKLFF
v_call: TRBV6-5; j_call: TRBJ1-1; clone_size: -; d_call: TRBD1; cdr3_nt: TGTGCCAGCAGTCAACAGGGGTACACTGAAGCTTTCTTT; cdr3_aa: CASSQQGYTEAFF
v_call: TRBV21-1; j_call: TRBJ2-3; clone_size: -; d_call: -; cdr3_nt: TGTGCCAGCAGCAATGTCGAGCGGGAGAGTAATACAGATACGCAGTATTTT; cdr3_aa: CASSNVERESNTDTQYF
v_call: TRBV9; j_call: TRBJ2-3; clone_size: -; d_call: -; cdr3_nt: TGTGCCAGCAGCGTAGCGGGGGGCCGTTCGACAGATACGCAGTATTTT; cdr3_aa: CASSVAGGRSTDTQYF
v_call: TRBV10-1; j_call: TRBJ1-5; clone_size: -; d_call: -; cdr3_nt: TGCGCCAGCAGTGATTCACTCCATCAGCCCCAGCATTTT; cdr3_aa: CASSDSLHQPQHF
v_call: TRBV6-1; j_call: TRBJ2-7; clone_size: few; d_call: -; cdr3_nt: TGTGCCAGCCGAAGATCGACCTACGAGCAGTACTTC; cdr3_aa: CASRRSTYEQYF
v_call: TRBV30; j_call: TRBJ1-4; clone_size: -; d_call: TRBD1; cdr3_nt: TGTGCCTGGAGGCAAGGACAGGGGGCGCGAGAAAAACTGTTTTTT; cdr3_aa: CAWRQGQGAREKLFF